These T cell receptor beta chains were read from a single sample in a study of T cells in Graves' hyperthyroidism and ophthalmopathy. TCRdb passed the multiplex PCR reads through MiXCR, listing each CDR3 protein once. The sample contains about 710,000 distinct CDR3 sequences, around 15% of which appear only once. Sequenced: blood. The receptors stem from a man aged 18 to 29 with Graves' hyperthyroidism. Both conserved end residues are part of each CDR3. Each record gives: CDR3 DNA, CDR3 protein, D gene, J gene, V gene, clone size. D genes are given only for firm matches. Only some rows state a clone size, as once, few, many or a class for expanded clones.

CDR3 DNA: TGTGCCAGCAGCGGCCCTAGCACAGATACGCAGTATTTT
CDR3 protein: CASSGPSTDTQYF
D gene: .
J gene: TRBJ2-3
V gene: TRBV7-9
clone size: many

CDR3 DNA: TGTGCCAGCAGTGAGAAGCTGGCGGGAGGTTCACCCCTCCACTTT
CDR3 protein: CASSEKLAGGSPLHF
D gene: .
J gene: TRBJ1-6
V gene: TRBV25-1
clone size: many

CDR3 DNA: TGTGCCAGCAGGACCGGGACAGGGACCTACGAGCAGTACTTC
CDR3 protein: CASRTGTGTYEQYF
D gene: TRBD1
J gene: TRBJ2-7
V gene: TRBV2
clone size: many

CDR3 DNA: TGTGCCAGCAGCCCTCGAGCGGGACTAGCGGGAGGGCAGAACGTCCTGACTTTC
CDR3 protein: CASSPRAGLAGGQNVLTF
D gene: TRBD2
J gene: TRBJ2-6
V gene: TRBV4-2
clone size: few

CDR3 DNA: TGTGCCACCAGTGTTGGAGCTGCGTCCGTCCTGACTTTC
CDR3 protein: CATSVGAASVLTF
D gene: .
J gene: TRBJ2-6
V gene: TRBV24-1
clone size: few

CDR3 DNA: TGTGCTAGTGGTTTAAGGACCGGGGAGCTGTTTTTT
CDR3 protein: CASGLRTGELFF
D gene: .
J gene: TRBJ2-2
V gene: TRBV12-5
clone size: .

CDR3 DNA: TGTGCCAGCAGCTTATCAGAACTTAACACTGAAGCTTTCTTT
CDR3 protein: CASSLSELNTEAFF
D gene: .
J gene: TRBJ1-1
V gene: TRBV7-9
clone size: many

CDR3 DNA: TGCAGCGTGGCCGATGGAGGGTGGGATGAGCAGTTCTTC
CDR3 protein: CSVADGGWDEQFF
D gene: .
J gene: TRBJ2-1
V gene: TRBV29-1
clone size: few

CDR3 DNA: TGTGCCAGCTCACCAGTAGGTGGACAGGAGTTTCTAAAACTGTTTTTT
CDR3 protein: CASSPVGGQEFLKLFF
D gene: TRBD1
J gene: TRBJ1-4
V gene: TRBV18
clone size: few

CDR3 DNA: TGTGCCAGCAGCCAAGGGATCCAGGGGGTGGCTAATGAAAAACTGTTTTTT
CDR3 protein: CASSQGIQGVANEKLFF
D gene: TRBD1
J gene: TRBJ1-4
V gene: TRBV3-1
clone size: few

CDR3 DNA: TGCAGTGCTAGAGATGGGGACACCACCTCCTACGAGCAGTACTTC
CDR3 protein: CSARDGDTTSYEQYF
D gene: .
J gene: TRBJ2-7
V gene: TRBV20-1
clone size: many

CDR3 DNA: TGCGCCAGCAGCCCCGGGGGGAACACTCCCACAGATACGCAGTATTTT
CDR3 protein: CASSPGGNTPTDTQYF
D gene: TRBD2
J gene: TRBJ2-3
V gene: TRBV5-1
clone size: many

CDR3 DNA: TGTGCCAGCAGTCACCCCTCGGGGAGGGCTTATAGCAATCAGCCCCAGCATTTT
CDR3 protein: CASSHPSGRAYSNQPQHF
D gene: .
J gene: TRBJ1-5
V gene: TRBV28
clone size: few

CDR3 DNA: TGTGCCAGCAGCTTCCTGACACTGAACACTGAAGCTTTCTTT
CDR3 protein: CASSFLTLNTEAFF
D gene: .
J gene: TRBJ1-1
V gene: TRBV7-2
clone size: .

CDR3 DNA: TGTGCCAGCAGCCAACCCAGACAGACACACAATGAGCAGTTCTTC
CDR3 protein: CASSQPRQTHNEQFF
D gene: .
J gene: TRBJ2-1
V gene: TRBV28
clone size: many

CDR3 DNA: TGTGCCAGCTCACCAGGGACGGGAGTAGATACGCAGTATTTT
CDR3 protein: CASSPGTGVDTQYF
D gene: .
J gene: TRBJ2-3
V gene: TRBV18
clone size: many

CDR3 DNA: TGTGCCAGCAGCCAAGGGGAGGCTAGAAGTGGCTACGAGCAGTACTTC
CDR3 protein: CASSQGEARSGYEQYF
D gene: .
J gene: TRBJ2-7
V gene: TRBV4-2
clone size: few

CDR3 DNA: TGTGCCAGCAGTTTAGAGTCTAACCCATGGGGCTACACCTTC
CDR3 protein: CASSLESNPWGYTF
D gene: .
J gene: TRBJ1-2
V gene: TRBV28
clone size: many

CDR3 DNA: TGTGCCAACAGCCCCCTAGTAGCGGGAGGCTGGGAGACCCAGTACTTC
CDR3 protein: CANSPLVAGGWETQYF
D gene: TRBD2
J gene: TRBJ2-5
V gene: TRBV7-2
clone size: .

CDR3 DNA: TGTGCCAGCAAGGGCAGACACGAGCAGTACTTC
CDR3 protein: CASKGRHEQYF
D gene: .
J gene: TRBJ2-7
V gene: TRBV28
clone size: many

CDR3 DNA: TGCAGTGCTAGAGATACCGGGCTTAGCACAGATACGCAGTATTTT
CDR3 protein: CSARDTGLSTDTQYF
D gene: .
J gene: TRBJ2-3
V gene: TRBV20-1
clone size: .

CDR3 DNA: TGTGCCAGCAGGCCAACCGGGACAGGAACCTACGAGCAGTACTTC
CDR3 protein: CASRPTGTGTYEQYF
D gene: TRBD1
J gene: TRBJ2-7
V gene: TRBV28
clone size: many

CDR3 DNA: TGTGCCAGCAGGAGGACTAGCGGCTTTCAAGAGACCCAGTACTTC
CDR3 protein: CASRRTSGFQETQYF
D gene: TRBD2
J gene: TRBJ2-5
V gene: TRBV2
clone size: .

CDR3 DNA: TGTGCCAGCAGCCCCAAACGCTACTCCTACGAGCAGTACTTC
CDR3 protein: CASSPKRYSYEQYF
D gene: .
J gene: TRBJ2-7
V gene: TRBV11-2
clone size: .

CDR3 DNA: TGTGCCAGCAGCTTATCCCGGGAGAACAATGAGCAGTTCTTC
CDR3 protein: CASSLSRENNEQFF
D gene: .
J gene: TRBJ2-1
V gene: TRBV7-3
clone size: many

CDR3 DNA: TGTGCCAGCAGCCCCTCCGGGACACGATCCTACGAGCAGTACTTC
CDR3 protein: CASSPSGTRSYEQYF
D gene: .
J gene: TRBJ2-7
V gene: TRBV2
clone size: many

CDR3 DNA: TGCAGTGCCGAGAGGGAGGCCGAGCAGTATTTT
CDR3 protein: CSAEREAEQYF
D gene: .
J gene: TRBJ2-3
V gene: TRBV20-1
clone size: .

CDR3 DNA: TGTGCCAGCGATACAGGGTTCAATGAGCAGTTCTTC
CDR3 protein: CASDTGFNEQFF
D gene: .
J gene: TRBJ2-1
V gene: TRBV28
clone size: many

CDR3 DNA: TGCAGCGTCCCCGGGCCATTCGATTACGAGCAGTACTTC
CDR3 protein: CSVPGPFDYEQYF
D gene: .
J gene: TRBJ2-7
V gene: TRBV29-1
clone size: few

CDR3 DNA: TGTGCCAGCTCTCCTTTTACTAGCGATGCAGATACGCAGTATTTT
CDR3 protein: CASSPFTSDADTQYF
D gene: TRBD2
J gene: TRBJ2-3
V gene: TRBV18
clone size: few

CDR3 DNA: TGTGCCAGCAGGAGCTTAGGCTACACCTTC
CDR3 protein: CASRSLGYTF
D gene: .
J gene: TRBJ1-2
V gene: TRBV28
clone size: many

CDR3 DNA: TGTGCCAGCAGCCCAAGCGGGGGACCGGATCAGCCCCAGCATTTT
CDR3 protein: CASSPSGGPDQPQHF
D gene: .
J gene: TRBJ1-5
V gene: TRBV7-2
clone size: few

CDR3 DNA: TGTGCCAGCAGCCCGCTCTTGCGAGCGGGAGACTACGAGCAGTACTTC
CDR3 protein: CASSPLLRAGDYEQYF
D gene: TRBD2
J gene: TRBJ2-7
V gene: TRBV7-9
clone size: few

CDR3 DNA: TGTGCCAGCACCGGGACCGTTACCTACGAGCAGTACTTC
CDR3 protein: CASTGTVTYEQYF
D gene: .
J gene: TRBJ2-7
V gene: TRBV6-1
clone size: many

CDR3 DNA: TGCAGCGTTGGGTTTGGAGCAGTGGCAGATACGCAGTATTTT
CDR3 protein: CSVGFGAVADTQYF
D gene: .
J gene: TRBJ2-3
V gene: TRBV29-1
clone size: many

CDR3 DNA: TGTGCCAGCAGCGGGAGGGCCTACAATGAGCAGTTCTTC
CDR3 protein: CASSGRAYNEQFF
D gene: .
J gene: TRBJ2-1
V gene: TRBV9
clone size: .

CDR3 DNA: TGTGCCAGCACGCTCAGGGAGATCTCCTACAATGAGCAGTTCTTC
CDR3 protein: CASTLREISYNEQFF
D gene: .
J gene: TRBJ2-1
V gene: TRBV27
clone size: many

CDR3 DNA: TGTGCCAGCAGCTTGGCCGGTTACGGAGTAAAAAACATTCAGTACTTC
CDR3 protein: CASSLAGYGVKNIQYF
D gene: .
J gene: TRBJ2-4
V gene: TRBV5-5
clone size: .

CDR3 DNA: TGCGCCAGCAGTGAGGCCCAATGGTGGGGCTCTGGGGCCAACGTCCTGACTTTC
CDR3 protein: CASSEAQWWGSGANVLTF
D gene: .
J gene: TRBJ2-6
V gene: TRBV10-2
clone size: .

CDR3 DNA: TGTGCCAGCAGCACCCCTCGAGTCGGGGCTTTCTTGAGCAATGAGCAGTTCTTC
CDR3 protein: CASSTPRVGAFLSNEQFF
D gene: .
J gene: TRBJ2-1
V gene: TRBV28
clone size: many

CDR3 DNA: TGCAGCGTGAAAACTAGCGGGACCTACGAGCAGTACTTC
CDR3 protein: CSVKTSGTYEQYF
D gene: TRBD2
J gene: TRBJ2-7
V gene: TRBV29-1
clone size: once

CDR3 DNA: TGCAGTGCAGCAACCGGCGCTTCCTACGAGCAGTACTTC
CDR3 protein: CSAATGASYEQYF
D gene: .
J gene: TRBJ2-7
V gene: TRBV20-1
clone size: many

CDR3 DNA: TGTGCCAGCAGAAGGACAGTCAGTGGATGGAGAGACAATGAGCAGTTCTTC
CDR3 protein: CASRRTVSGWRDNEQFF
D gene: .
J gene: TRBJ2-1
V gene: TRBV28
clone size: many

CDR3 DNA: TGTGCCAGCATCCTTAACAAGGGGCCGAACACCGGGGAGCTGTTTTTT
CDR3 protein: CASILNKGPNTGELFF
D gene: .
J gene: TRBJ2-2
V gene: TRBV7-6
clone size: .

CDR3 DNA: TGTGCCAGCAGCCCTGCGGGGGGTCGTCCTGGCTACACCTTC
CDR3 protein: CASSPAGGRPGYTF
D gene: .
J gene: TRBJ1-2
V gene: TRBV6-1
clone size: many

CDR3 DNA: TGTGCCAGCAGGGGAATGGACAGGACCTACGAGCAGTACTTC
CDR3 protein: CASRGMDRTYEQYF
D gene: TRBD1
J gene: TRBJ2-7
V gene: TRBV12-3/TRBV12-4
clone size: few

CDR3 DNA: TGTGCCAGCAGTTTAAACGGAGGGGGCAATCAGCCCCAGCATTTT
CDR3 protein: CASSLNGGGNQPQHF
D gene: .
J gene: TRBJ1-5
V gene: TRBV12-3/TRBV12-4
clone size: many

CDR3 DNA: TGTGCCAGCAGTTTAGGCCTTGGACAGGGCAAAGTCGGCGAGCAGTACTTC
CDR3 protein: CASSLGLGQGKVGEQYF
D gene: TRBD1
J gene: TRBJ2-7
V gene: TRBV28
clone size: many